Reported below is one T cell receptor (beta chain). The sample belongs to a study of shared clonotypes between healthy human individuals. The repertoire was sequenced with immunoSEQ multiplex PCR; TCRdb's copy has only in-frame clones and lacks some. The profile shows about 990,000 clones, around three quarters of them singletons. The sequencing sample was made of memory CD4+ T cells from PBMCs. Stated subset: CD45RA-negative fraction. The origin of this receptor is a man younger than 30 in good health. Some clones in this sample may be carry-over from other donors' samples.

This CDR3 reads CASSFYSLEPYGYTF. The CDR3 nucleotides are TGTGCCAGCAGCTTTTACTCCCTCGAACCGTATGGCTACACCTTC. The chain is built from TRBV5-8 and TRBJ1-2; the D is unclear. V was clipped by 2 bases and J by 5 bases, with 16 bases between them. From germline, CDR1 is SGHTS and CDR2 YDEGEE. The CDR3 is 15 amino acids. The full variable domain, in which reference TRBV5-8 and TRBJ1-2 provide the parts outside the CDR3, is EAGVTQSPTHLIKTRGQQATLRCSPISGHTSVYWYQQALGLGLQFLLWYDEGEERNRGNFPPRFSGRQFPNYSSELNVNALELEDSALYLCASSFYSLEPYGYTFGSGTRLTVV.